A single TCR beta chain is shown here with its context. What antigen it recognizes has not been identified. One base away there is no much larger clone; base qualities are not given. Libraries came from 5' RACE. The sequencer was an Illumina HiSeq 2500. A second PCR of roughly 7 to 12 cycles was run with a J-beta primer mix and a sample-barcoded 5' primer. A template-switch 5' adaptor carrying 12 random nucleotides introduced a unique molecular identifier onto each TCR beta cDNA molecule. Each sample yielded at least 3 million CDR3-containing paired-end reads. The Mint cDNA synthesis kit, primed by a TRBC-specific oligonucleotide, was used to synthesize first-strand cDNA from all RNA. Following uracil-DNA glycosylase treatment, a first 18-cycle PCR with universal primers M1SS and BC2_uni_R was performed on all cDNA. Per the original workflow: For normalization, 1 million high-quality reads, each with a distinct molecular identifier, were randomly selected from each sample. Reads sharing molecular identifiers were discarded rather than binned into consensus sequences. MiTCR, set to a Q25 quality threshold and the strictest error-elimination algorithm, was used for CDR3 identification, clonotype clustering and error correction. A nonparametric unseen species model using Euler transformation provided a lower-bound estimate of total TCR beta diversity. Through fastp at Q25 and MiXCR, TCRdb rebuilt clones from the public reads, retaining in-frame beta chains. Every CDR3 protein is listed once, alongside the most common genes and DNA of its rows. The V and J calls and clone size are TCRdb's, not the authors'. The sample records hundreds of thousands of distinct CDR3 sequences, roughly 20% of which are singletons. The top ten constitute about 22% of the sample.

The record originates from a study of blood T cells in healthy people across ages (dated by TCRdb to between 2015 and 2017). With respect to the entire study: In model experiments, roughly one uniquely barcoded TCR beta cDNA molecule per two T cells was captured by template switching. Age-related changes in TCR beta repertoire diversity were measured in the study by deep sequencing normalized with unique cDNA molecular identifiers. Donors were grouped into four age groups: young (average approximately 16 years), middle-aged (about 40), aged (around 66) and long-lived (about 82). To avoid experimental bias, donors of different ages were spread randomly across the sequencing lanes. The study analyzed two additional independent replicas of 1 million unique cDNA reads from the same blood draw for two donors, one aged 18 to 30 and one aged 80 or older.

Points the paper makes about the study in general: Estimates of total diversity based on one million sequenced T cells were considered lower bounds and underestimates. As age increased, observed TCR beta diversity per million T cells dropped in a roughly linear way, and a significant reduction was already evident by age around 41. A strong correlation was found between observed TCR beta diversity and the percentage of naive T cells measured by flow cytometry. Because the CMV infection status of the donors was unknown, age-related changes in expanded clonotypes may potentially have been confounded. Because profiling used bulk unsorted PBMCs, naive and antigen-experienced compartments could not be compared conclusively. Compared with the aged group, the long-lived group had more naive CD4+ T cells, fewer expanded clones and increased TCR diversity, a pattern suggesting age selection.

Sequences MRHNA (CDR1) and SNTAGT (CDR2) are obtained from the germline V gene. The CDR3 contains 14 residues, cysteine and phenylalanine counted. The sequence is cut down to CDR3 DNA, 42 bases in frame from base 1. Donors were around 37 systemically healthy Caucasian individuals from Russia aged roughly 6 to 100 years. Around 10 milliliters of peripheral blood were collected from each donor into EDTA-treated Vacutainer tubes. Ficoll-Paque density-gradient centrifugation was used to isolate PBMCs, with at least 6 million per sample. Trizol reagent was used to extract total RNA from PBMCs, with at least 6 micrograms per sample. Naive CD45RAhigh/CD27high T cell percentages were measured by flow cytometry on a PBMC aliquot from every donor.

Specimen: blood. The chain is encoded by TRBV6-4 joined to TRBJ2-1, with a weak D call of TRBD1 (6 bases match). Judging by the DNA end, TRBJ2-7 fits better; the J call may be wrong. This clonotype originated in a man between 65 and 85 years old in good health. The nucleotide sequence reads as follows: TGTGCCAGCAGACCGTCCGCAGGGGTGGGCGAGCAGTACTTC. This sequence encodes CASRPSAGVGEQYF.